This T cell receptor (beta chain) was observed in a study of blood T cell repertoires in COVID-19. Study details: Samples of COVID-19 (acute and convalescent) were obtained from the United States, Italy and Spain.

This clone was detected once. Germline V lookup: CDR1 SGHTA, CDR2 FQGTGA. The V end lost 1 base, the J end lost 1 base, and 7 bases lay between the germline ends. The CDR3 runs to 14 residues. The cohort comprised adults aged about 18 to 100 years residing in 24 US areas. Participants reported their clinical history, and cohort assignment relied on those reports. A COVID-19 case was met by exposed participants within 2 weeks before study entry. Profiled with immunoSEQ multiplex PCR; TCRdb holds only in-frame clones, not every one. The sample shows 270,000 or so clones, roughly 84% of them seen only once.

This chain uses TRBV7-3 with TRBJ1-1; D is uncertain. The sample taken for sequencing was PBMCs or T cells enriched from blood (not recorded which). This sequence was found in a woman aged 45 to 65 who had been exposed to COVID-19. The CDR3 region has the DNA TGTGCCAGCAGCTTAATCGGGAGGAACACTGAAGCTTTCTTT. The encoded protein is CASSLIGRNTEAFF.